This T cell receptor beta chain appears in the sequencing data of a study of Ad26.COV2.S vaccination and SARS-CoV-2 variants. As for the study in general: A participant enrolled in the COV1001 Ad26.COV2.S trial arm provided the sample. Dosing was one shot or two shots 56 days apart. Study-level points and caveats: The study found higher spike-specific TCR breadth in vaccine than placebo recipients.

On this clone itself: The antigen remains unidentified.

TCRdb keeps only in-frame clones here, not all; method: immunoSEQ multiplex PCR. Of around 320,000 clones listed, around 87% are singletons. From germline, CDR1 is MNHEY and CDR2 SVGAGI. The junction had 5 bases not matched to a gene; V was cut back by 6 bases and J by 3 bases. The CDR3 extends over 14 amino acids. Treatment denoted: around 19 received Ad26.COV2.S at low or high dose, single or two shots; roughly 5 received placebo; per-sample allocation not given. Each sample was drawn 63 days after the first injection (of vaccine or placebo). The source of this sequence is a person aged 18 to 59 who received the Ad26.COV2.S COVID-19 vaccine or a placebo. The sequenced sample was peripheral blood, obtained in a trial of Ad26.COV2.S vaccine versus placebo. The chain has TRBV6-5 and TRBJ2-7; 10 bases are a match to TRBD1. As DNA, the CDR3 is TGTGCCAGCAGCCGACAGGGGGCGAGCTACGAGCAGTACTTC. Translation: CASSRQGASYEQYF.